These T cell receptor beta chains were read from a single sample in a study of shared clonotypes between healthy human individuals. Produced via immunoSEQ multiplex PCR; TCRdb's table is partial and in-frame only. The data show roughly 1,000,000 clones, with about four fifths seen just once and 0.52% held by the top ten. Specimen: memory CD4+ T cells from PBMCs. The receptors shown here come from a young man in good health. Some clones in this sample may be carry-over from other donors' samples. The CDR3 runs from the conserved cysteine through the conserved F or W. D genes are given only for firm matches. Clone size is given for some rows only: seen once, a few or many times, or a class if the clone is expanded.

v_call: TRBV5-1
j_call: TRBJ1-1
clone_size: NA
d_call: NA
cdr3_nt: TGCGCCAGCACCGCCCTCCCCGGGCAGAACACTGAAGCTTTCTTT
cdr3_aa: CASTALPGQNTEAFF

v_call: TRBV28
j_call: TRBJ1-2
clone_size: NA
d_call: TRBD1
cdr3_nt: TGTGCCAGCGAGACAGGGAGTCTGAACTATGGCTACACCTTC
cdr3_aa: CASETGSLNYGYTF

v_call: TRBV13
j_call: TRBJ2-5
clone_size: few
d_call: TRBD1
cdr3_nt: TGTGCCAGCAGCTTAGGGGGGACAGGGGGCTGGGAGACCCAGTACTTC
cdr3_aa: CASSLGGTGGWETQYF

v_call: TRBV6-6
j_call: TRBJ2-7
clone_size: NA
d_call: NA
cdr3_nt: TGTGCCAGCACTCCGGGACGGGCTGTGGAGCAGTACTTC
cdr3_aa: CASTPGRAVEQYF

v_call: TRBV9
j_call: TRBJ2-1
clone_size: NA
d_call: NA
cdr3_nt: TGTGCCAGCAGCCCAACAGGAGGGGGACGTGGGGAGCAGTTCTTC
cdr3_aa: CASSPTGGGRGEQFF

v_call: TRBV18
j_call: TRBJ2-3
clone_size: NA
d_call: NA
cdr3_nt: TGTGCCAGCTCAACAGGACTCCGCACAGATACGCAGTATTTT
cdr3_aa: CASSTGLRTDTQYF

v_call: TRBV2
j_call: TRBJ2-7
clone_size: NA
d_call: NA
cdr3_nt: TGTGCCAGCAGTGAAAGTCGACCCTACGAGCAGTACTTC
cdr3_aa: CASSESRPYEQYF

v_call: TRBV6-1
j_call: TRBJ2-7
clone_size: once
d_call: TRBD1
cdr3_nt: TGTGCCAGCAGTGAAAATGGTAGGGGGCGTGACGAGCAGTACTTC
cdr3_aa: CASSENGRGRDEQYF

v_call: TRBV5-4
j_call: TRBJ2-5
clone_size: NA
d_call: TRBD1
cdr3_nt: TGTGCCAGCAGCTCGAATACGCAGGGGGCTTGGGAGACCCAGTACTTC
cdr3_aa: CASSSNTQGAWETQYF

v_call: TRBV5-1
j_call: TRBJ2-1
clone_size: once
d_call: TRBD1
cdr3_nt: TGCGCCAGCAGCTTGGCCCCCCCGACAGGGGGGAACTACAATGAGCAGTTCTTC
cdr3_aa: CASSLAPPTGGNYNEQFF

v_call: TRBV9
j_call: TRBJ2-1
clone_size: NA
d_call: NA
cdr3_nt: TGTGCCAGCAGCCCTACTAGCTACAATGAGCAGTTCTTC
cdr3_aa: CASSPTSYNEQFF

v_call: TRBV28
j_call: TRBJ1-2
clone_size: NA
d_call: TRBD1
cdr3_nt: TGTGCCAGCAGCCGATTCGACAGGGACCTCTATGGCTACACCTTC
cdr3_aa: CASSRFDRDLYGYTF

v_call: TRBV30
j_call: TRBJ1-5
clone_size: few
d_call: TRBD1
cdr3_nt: TGTGCCTGGAGTGTGGGTAGGGGGCTGGGACAGCCCCAGCATTTT
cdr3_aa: CAWSVGRGLGQPQHF

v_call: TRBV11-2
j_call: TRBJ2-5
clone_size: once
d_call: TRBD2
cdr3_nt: TGTGCCAGCAGCTTATGGAGCGGGAGTTGGGAGACCCAGTACTTC
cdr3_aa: CASSLWSGSWETQYF

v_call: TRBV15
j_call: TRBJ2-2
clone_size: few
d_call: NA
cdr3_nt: TGTGCCACCAGCACGGGACCCACGAACACCGGGGAGCTGTTTTTT
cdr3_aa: CATSTGPTNTGELFF

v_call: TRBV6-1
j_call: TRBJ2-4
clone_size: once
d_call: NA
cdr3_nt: TGTGCCAGCAGTGAAGGTGAGGGGAAGAACATTCAGTACTTC
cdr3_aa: CASSEGEGKNIQYF

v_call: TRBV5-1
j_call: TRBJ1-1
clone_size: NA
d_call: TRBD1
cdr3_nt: TGCGCCAGCAGCTTGTTAGCCGGGACAGGGAACACTGAAGCTTTCTTT
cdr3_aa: CASSLLAGTGNTEAFF

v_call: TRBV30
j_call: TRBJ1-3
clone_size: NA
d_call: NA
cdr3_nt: TGTGCCTGGAGGATCAGGGAGAATGGAAACACCATATATTTT
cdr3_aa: CAWRIRENGNTIYF

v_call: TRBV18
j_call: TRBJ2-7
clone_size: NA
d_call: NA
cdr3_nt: TGTGCCAGCTCACCACCGAGTGGGCAGGGGTCCCACGAGCAGTACTTC
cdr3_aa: CASSPPSGQGSHEQYF

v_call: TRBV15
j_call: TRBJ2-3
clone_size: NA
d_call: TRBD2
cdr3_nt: TGTGCCACCAGCAGGGGGACTAGCGGGAGGTCAGATACGCAGTATTTT
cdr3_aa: CATSRGTSGRSDTQYF

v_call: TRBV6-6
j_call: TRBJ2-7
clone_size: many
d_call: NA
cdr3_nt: TGTGCCAGCAGTCCATACTACGAGCAGTACTTC
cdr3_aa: CASSPYYEQYF

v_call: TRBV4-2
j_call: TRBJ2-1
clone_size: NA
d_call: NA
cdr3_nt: TGTGCCAGCAGCCAAGATGCGGGGACCCACAATGAGCAGTTCTTC
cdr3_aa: CASSQDAGTHNEQFF

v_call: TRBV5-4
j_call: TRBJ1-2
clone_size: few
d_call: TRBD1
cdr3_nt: TGTGCCAGCAGCCGCACAGGGGGCTATGGCTACACCTTC
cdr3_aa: CASSRTGGYGYTF

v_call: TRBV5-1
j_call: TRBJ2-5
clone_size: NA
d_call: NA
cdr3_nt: TGCGCCAGCAGCGCCCAGATTATTGAGCAGGAGACCCAGTACTTC
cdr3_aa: CASSAQIIEQETQYF

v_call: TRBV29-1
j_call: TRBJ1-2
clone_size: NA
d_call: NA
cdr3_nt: TGCAGCGTTGAAGAGGACGGAAAGTATAACTATGGCTACACCTTC
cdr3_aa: CSVEEDGKYNYGYTF

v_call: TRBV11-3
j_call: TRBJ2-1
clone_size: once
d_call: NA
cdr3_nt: TGTGCCAGCAGCTCAAATAGCGGTGAGCAGTTCTTC
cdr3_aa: CASSSNSGEQFF

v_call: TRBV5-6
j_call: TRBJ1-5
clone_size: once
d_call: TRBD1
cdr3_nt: TGTGCCAGCAGCCGAAGAGGGACAGGTAAGGGGCAGCCCCAGCATTTT
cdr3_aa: CASSRRGTGKGQPQHF

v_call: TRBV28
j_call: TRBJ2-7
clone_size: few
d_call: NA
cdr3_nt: TGTGCCAGCAGTTTAACAGGTGTGGGCGAGCAGTACTTC
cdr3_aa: CASSLTGVGEQYF

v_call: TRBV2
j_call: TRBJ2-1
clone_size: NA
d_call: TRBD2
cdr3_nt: TGTGCCAGCAGTTTTAGTGGGAGGGACGCTGAGCAGTTCTTC
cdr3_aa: CASSFSGRDAEQFF

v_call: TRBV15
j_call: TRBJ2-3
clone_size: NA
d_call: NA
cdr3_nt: TGTGCCACCACGAAAACGGTACTAGATACGCAGTATTTT
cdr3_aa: CATTKTVLDTQYF

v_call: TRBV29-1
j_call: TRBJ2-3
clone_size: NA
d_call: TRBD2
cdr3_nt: TGCAGCTCTTTAGCGGGGGACACAGATACGCAGTATTTT
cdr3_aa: CSSLAGDTDTQYF

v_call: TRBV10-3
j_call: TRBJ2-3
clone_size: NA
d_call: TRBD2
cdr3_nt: TGTGCCATCAGTGGGACTAGCGGTTTTGCTAGCACAGATACGCAGTATTTT
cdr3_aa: CAISGTSGFASTDTQYF

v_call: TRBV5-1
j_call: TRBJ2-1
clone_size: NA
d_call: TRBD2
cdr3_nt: TGCGCCAGCAGCTTGGTTAGCGGGAGTATCAACGAGCAGTTCTTC
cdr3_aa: CASSLVSGSINEQFF

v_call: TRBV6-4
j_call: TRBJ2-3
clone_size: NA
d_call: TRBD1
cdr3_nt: TGTGCCAGCAGGAACGGACAGGGCACAGATACGCAGTATTTT
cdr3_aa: CASRNGQGTDTQYF

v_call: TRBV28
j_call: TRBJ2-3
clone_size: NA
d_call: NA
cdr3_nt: TGTGCCAGCAGTCCCGTACCTAGCACAGATACGCAGTATTTT
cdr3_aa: CASSPVPSTDTQYF

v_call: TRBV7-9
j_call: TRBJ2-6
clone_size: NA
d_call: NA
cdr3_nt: TGTGCCAGCAGCTTAACTAGTTTCTCTGGGGCCAACGTCCTGACTTTC
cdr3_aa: CASSLTSFSGANVLTF

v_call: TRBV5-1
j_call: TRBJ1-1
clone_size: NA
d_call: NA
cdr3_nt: TGCGCCAGCAGCTCACACCCAGACACTGAAGCTTTCTTT
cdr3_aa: CASSSHPDTEAFF

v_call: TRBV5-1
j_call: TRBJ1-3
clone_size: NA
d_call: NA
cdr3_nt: TGCGCCAGCAGCTTTGCGGGGGGTAACTCTGGAAACACCATATATTTT
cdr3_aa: CASSFAGGNSGNTIYF

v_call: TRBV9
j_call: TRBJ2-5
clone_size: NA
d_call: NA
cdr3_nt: TGTGCCAGCAGCCCCCGGGACAACAAAGAGACCCAGTACTTC
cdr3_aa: CASSPRDNKETQYF

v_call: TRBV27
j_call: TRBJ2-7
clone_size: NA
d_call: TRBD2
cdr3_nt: TGTGCCAGCCGAGGTTGGCGGGAGATTAACTACGAGCAGTACTTC
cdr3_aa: CASRGWREINYEQYF

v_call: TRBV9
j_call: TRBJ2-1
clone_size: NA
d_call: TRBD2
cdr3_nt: TGTGCCAGCAGCGCTAGCGGAAACTCCTACAATGAGCAGTTCTTC
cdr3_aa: CASSASGNSYNEQFF

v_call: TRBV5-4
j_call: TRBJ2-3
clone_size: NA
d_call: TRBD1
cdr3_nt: TGTGCCAGCAGCTGGGGGACAGGGGGAGTTAGCACAGATACGCAGTATTTT
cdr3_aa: CASSWGTGGVSTDTQYF

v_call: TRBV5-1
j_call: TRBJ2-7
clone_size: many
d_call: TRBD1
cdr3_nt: TGCGCCAGCAGCTTTGGACAGGGTTCCGAGCAGTACTTC
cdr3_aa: CASSFGQGSEQYF

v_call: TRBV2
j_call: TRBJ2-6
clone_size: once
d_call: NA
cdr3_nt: TGTGCCAGCAAGATGGAGTCTGGGGCCAACGTCCTGACTTTC
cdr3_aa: CASKMESGANVLTF